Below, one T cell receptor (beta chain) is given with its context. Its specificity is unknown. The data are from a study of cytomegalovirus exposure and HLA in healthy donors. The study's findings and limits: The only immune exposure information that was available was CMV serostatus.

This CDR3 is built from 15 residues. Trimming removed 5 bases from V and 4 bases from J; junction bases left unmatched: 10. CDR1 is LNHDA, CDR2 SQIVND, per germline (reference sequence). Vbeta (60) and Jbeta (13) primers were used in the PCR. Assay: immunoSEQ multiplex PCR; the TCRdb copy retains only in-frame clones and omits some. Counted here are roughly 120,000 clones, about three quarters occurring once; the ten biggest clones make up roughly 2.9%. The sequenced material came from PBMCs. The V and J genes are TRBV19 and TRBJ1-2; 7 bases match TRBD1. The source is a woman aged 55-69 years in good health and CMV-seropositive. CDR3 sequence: CASSLTGTVGYGYTF. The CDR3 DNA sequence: TGTGCCAGTAGTCTGACTGGGACAGTCGGCTATGGCTACACCTTC.